This entry is about one T cell receptor beta chain. The antigen is not known. The source of the sample is a study of T cell responses to AZD1222 COVID-19 vaccine. Study-wide findings and caveats: Recipients of two AZD1222 doses showed rising Spike-specific TCR breadth and depth.

Sequencing used immunoSEQ multiplex PCR; TCRdb keeps in-frame clones, though not all of them. The data contain 200,000 to 250,000 clones, 94% of them singletons. Trimming took 4 bases from V and 4 from J, leaving 14 bases between them. In germline, CDR1 is SGHTS, CDR2 YDEGEE. The CDR3 is 14 residues long. Sequencing used peripheral blood, obtained 28 days after the second dose of the MenACWY control vaccine. This receptor was identified in an adult who received the MenACWY meningococcal vaccine as a control. This sequence joins TRBV5-8 and TRBJ1-2, with D uncertain. For the CDR3, the DNA is TGTGCCAGCAGCCCCCGGACGGGGAGCTATGGCTACACCTTC. Protein: CASSPRTGSYGYTF.